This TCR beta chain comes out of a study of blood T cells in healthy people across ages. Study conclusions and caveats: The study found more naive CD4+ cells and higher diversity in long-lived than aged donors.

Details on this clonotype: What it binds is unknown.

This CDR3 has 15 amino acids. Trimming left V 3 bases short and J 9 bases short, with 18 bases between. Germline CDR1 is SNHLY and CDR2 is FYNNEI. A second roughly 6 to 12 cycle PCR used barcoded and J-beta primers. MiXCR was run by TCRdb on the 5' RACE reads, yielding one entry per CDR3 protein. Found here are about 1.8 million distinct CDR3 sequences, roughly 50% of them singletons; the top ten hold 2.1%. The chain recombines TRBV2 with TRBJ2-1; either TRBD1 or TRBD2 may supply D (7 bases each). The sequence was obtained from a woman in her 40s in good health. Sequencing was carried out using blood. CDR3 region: CASSEGGQGVGEQFF. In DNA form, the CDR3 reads TGTGCCAGCAGTGAGGGAGGGCAGGGGGTTGGTGAGCAGTTCTTC.